This T cell receptor beta chain is drawn from a study of long-term antiretroviral therapy in people with HIV. The overall study: The earliest samples predate the 2015 immediate-ART recommendation by about a decade. Study results and caveats: Collection of the blood, which took place between about 2004 and 2018, possibly occurred under older ART regimens.

At the survey level, the v3.0 immunoSEQ assay was run. Method: immunoSEQ multiplex PCR; TCRdb's copy keeps in-frame clones and lacks some. Of about 20,000 clones in the sample, 90% were seen once. Specimens held roughly 0.9-11 million cryopreserved PBMC prior to DNA extraction. V lost 1 base and J 3 bases, leaving 7 bases between the germline ends. Germline V gene data show CDR1 as GTSNPN and CDR2 as SVGIG (reference sequence). The length of the CDR3 is 13 residues. To note about this clone: What it binds is unknown.

The sequence came from a woman between 25 and 40 years old with HIV. This sample comprised unsorted PBMCs, obtained about 4.6 years before starting antiretroviral therapy. J is TRBJ1-5 and V is TRBV30; D is uncertain. The CDR3 spells CAWSGTNNQPQHF. CDR3 DNA sequence: TGTGCCTGGAGTGGAACCAACAATCAGCCCCAGCATTTT.